The 2 T cell receptor beta chains given below trace back to one sample, sequenced in a study of T cells in tuberculosis. Assay: immunoSEQ multiplex PCR; the TCRdb copy retains only in-frame clones and omits some. The table includes about 30,000 clones, just under 97% detected once. The sample was PBMCs. These receptors were obtained from a donor aged 10-29 years with latent tuberculosis or without tuberculosis infection.

This sequence joins TRBV19 and TRBJ1-2; 7 bases are shared with TRBD1. This CDR3 has 13 amino acids. V was clipped by 4 bases and J by 7 bases; unmatched bases: 6. The V gene's germline CDR1 is LNHDA and CDR2 SQIVND (reference sequence). The DNA of the CDR3 is TGTGCCAGTAGTACACAGGGGTCGGGTGGCTACACCTTC. The encoded protein is CASSTQGSGGYTF.

The chain couples TRBV18 to TRBJ2-7; tentatively, D is TRBD1 (7 bases). Per the germline V gene, CDR1 is KGHSH and CDR2 is LQKENI. V was pared by 6 bases and J by 4 bases, with 13 bases between. CDR3 length equals 13 residues. The CDR3 DNA reads TGTGCCAGCTCGCGGGACAGCCTATACGAGCAGTACTTC. Protein product: CASSRDSLYEQYF.